This paragraph reports one T cell receptor beta chain. One junction end does not reproduce the germline sequence, and a read error may be involved. The data originate from a study of cytomegalovirus exposure and HLA in healthy donors. The PCR used 60 Vbeta and 13 Jbeta primers. This table comes from immunoSEQ multiplex PCR, and its TCRdb copy is limited to in-frame clones, with some not included. Among 100,000 to 150,000 clones listed, more than 75% were seen once. CDR3 length: 17 amino acids. Germline lookup yields CDR1 LNHDA and CDR2 SQIVND (reference sequence). Sequencing was carried out using PBMCs. J is TRBJ1-5 and V is TRBV19; perhaps TRBD1 as D (5 bases). The TCR was taken from a man aged 35-49 years in good health and CMV-seronegative. The CDR3 reads CASSLDQGGVSNQPQHF. DNA of the CDR3: TGTGCCAGTAGTCTAGACCAGGGCGGGGTAAGCAATCAGCCCCAGCATTTT.